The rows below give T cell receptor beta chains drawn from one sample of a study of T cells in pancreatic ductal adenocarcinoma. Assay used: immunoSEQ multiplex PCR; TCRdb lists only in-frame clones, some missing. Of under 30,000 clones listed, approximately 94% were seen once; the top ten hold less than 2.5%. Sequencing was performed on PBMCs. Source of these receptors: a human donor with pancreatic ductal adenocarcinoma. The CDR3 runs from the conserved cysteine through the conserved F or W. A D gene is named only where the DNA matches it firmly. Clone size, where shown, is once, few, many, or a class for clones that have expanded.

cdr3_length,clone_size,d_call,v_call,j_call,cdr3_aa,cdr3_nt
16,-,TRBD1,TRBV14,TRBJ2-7,CASSQGPRTGSYEQYF,TGTGCCAGCAGCCAAGGTCCCCGGACAGGGTCCTACGAGCAGTACTTC
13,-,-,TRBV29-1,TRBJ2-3,CSVEDLHSDTQYF,TGCAGCGTTGAAGATCTTCATTCCGACACGCAGTATTTT
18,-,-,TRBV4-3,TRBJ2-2,CASSLAGVLGKGVGELFF,TGCGCCAGCAGCCTAGCAGGGGTACTCGGGAAGGGTGTCGGGGAGCTGTTTTTT
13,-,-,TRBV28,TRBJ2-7,CASSSQDSYEQYF,TGTGCCAGCAGTTCTCAGGACAGTTACGAGCAGTACTTC
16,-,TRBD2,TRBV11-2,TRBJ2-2,CASSLGVAGGVGELFF,TGTGCCAGCAGCTTAGGCGTAGCGGGAGGTGTCGGGGAGCTGTTTTTT
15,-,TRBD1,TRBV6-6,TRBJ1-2,CASRPPGQGAEGYTF,TGTGCCAGCAGACCTCCGGGACAGGGGGCGGAGGGCTACACCTTC
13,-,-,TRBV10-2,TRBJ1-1,CASSGTGKTEAFF,TGCGCCAGCAGTGGTACAGGGAAAACTGAAGCTTTCTTT
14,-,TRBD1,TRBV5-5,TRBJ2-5,CASSWGQGGETQYF,TGTGCCAGCAGCTGGGGACAGGGAGGGGAGACCCAGTACTTC
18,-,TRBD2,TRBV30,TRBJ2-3,CAWRDVASGILTADTQYF,TGTGCCTGGAGGGATGTTGCTAGCGGGATCCTGACGGCAGATACGCAGTATTTT
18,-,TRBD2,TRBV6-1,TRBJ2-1,CASSDALIRLAGNNEQFF,TGTGCCAGCAGTGATGCCCTTATTAGACTAGCGGGTAACAATGAGCAGTTCTTC
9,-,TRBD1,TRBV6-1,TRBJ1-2,CARTGAKTF,TGTGCCAGGACAGGGGCGAAAACCTTC
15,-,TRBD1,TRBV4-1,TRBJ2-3,CASSHSGQGSDTQYF,TGCGCCAGCAGCCATTCTGGACAGGGTTCAGATACGCAGTATTTT
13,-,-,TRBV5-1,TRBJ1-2,CASSSDGYYGYTF,TGCGCCAGCAGCTCGGACGGGTACTATGGCTACACCTTC
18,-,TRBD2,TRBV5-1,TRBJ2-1,CASSLTTASGYRNNEQFF,TGCGCCAGCAGCTTAACTACGGCTAGCGGGTACCGCAACAATGAGCAGTTCTTC
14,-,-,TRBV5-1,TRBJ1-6,CASARAGDNSPLHF,TGCGCCAGCGCTAGGGCAGGAGATAATTCACCCCTCCACTTT
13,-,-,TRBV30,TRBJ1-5,CAWSQQGNQPQHF,TGTGCCTGGAGTCAACAGGGAAATCAGCCCCAGCATTTT
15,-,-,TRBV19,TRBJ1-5,CASSNPGTREQPQHF,TGTGCCAGTAGCAACCCGGGAACCAGGGAACAGCCCCAGCATTTT
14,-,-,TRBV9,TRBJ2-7,CASSVAQGNYEQYF,TGTGCCAGCAGCGTAGCGCAGGGTAATTACGAGCAGTACTTC
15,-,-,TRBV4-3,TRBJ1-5,CASSQDRGSNQPQHF,TGCGCCAGCAGCCAAGATAGGGGGAGCAATCAGCCCCAGCATTTT
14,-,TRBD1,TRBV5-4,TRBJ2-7,CASSGSGTGYEQYF,TGTGCCAGCAGCGGGTCCGGGACAGGCTACGAGCAGTACTTC
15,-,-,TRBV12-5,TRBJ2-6,CASGPILSGANVLTF,TGTGCTAGTGGCCCCATATTATCTGGGGCCAACGTCCTGACTTTC
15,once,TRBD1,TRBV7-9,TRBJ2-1,CASSKVRDSYNEQFF,TGTGCCAGCAGCAAAGTGAGGGACAGCTACAATGAGCAGTTCTTC
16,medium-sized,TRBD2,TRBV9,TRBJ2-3,CASSTLAGGSTDTQYF,TGTGCCAGCAGCACACTAGCGGGGGGGAGCACAGATACGCAGTATTTT
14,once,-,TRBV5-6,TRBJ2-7,CASNRWDISYEQYF,TGTGCCAGCAACCGTTGGGACATTTCATACGAGCAGTACTTC
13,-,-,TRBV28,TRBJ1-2,CASSFSQGAGYTF,TGTGCCAGCAGTTTCAGCCAGGGAGCAGGCTACACCTTC
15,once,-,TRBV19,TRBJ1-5,CASSINVNSNQPQHF,TGTGCCAGTAGTATCAATGTAAATAGCAATCAGCCCCAGCATTTT
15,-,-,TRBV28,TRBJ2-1,CASSPGSASYNEQFF,TGTGCCAGCAGCCCCGGGAGCGCTTCCTACAATGAGCAGTTCTTC
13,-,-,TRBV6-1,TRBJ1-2,CASTSAGVYGYTF,TGTGCCAGCACCTCGGCAGGGGTCTATGGCTACACCTTC
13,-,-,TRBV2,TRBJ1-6,CASSPPTYSPLHF,TGTGCCAGCAGCCCTCCCACCTATTCACCCCTCCACTTT
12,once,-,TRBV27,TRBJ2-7,CASSFLGYEQYF,TGTGCCAGCAGTTTTTTGGGGTACGAGCAGTACTTC
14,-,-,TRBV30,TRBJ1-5,CAWSTGTSNQPQHF,TGTGCCTGGTCTACAGGGACTAGCAATCAGCCCCAGCATTTT